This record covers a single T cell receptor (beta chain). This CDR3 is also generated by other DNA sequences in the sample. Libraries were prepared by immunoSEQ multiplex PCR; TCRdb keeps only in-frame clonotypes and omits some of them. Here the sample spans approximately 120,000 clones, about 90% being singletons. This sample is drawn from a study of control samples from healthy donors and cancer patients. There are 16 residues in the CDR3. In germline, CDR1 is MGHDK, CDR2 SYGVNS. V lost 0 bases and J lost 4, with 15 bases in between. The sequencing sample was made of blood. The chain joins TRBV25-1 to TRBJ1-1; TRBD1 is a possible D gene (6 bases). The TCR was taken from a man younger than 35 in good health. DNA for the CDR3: TGTGCCAGCAGTGAATATGGGGAGGGGGGTGGCACTGAAGCTTTCTTT. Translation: CASSEYGEGGGTEAFF.